A single sample is the source of the 14 T cell receptor beta chains below, sequenced in a study of shared clonotypes between healthy human individuals. Naivety among CD8 cells was defined by CD45RO negativity and positive CCR7 selection, thereby excluding terminally differentiated effector memory CD45RA+ cells. The data were produced by immunoSEQ multiplex PCR, yet TCRdb's version contains in-frame clones alone and is incomplete. Among around 1.9 million clones listed, roughly 91% were seen once. Material for sequencing was naive CD8+ T cells from PBMCs. All receptors come from a man aged 18 to 29 in good health. Some clones in this sample may be carry-over from other donors' samples.

The chain joins TRBV6-5 to TRBJ2-7; D not certain. Per the germline V gene, CDR1 is MNHEY and CDR2 is SVGAGI. Trimming left V 5 bases short and J 3 bases short, with 11 bases between. This CDR3 region has 13 residues. The CDR3 coding sequence is TGTGCCAGCAGTGGTGGTAGTTACTACGAGCAGTACTTC. Residues: CASSGGSYYEQYF.

The rearrangement joins TRBV5-5 to TRBJ1-5; D may be TRBD1 (5 bases). V was trimmed by 4 bases and J by 3 bases, leaving 17 bases between them. CDR1 and CDR2 (germline): SGHKS, YYEKEE (reference sequence). The CDR3 loop spans 16 amino acids. This CDR3 reads CASSPGGASLNQPQHF. CDR3 nucleotides: TGTGCCAGCAGCCCGGGAGGGGCGTCCCTCAATCAGCCCCAGCATTTT.

The gene calls are TRBV6-5 and TRBJ2-1, with 8 positions matching TRBD2. Germline lookup yields CDR1 MNHEY and CDR2 SVGAGI. CDR3 length: 15 residues. V shed 4 bases and J 7 bases; nucleotides not matched to a gene: 9. CDR3 sequence: CASSWGLAGLNEQFF. The CDR3 bases are TGTGCCAGCAGTTGGGGGTTAGCGGGATTGAATGAGCAGTTCTTC.

This chain links TRBV4-1 with TRBJ2-5; 9 nucleotides agree with TRBD1. J was trimmed by 3 bases and V by 1 base; bases with no gene match: 12. The CDR3 sequence is 18 residues long. Germline-derived CDR1 and CDR2 are MGHRA and YSYEKL. This CDR3 reads CASSQVHSGTGIEETQYF. The DNA for the CDR3 is TGCGCCAGCAGCCAAGTCCATTCCGGGACAGGGATCGAAGAGACCCAGTACTTC.

The chain carries TRBV5-4 and TRBJ2-7; 10 bases are a match to TRBD2. Germline V gene sequence: CDR1 SGHNT, CDR2 YYREEE (reference sequence). The CDR3 sequence is 15 residues long. Trimming at V came to 1 base and at J to 7 bases, leaving 8 bases not matched to a gene. The DNA of the CDR3 is TGTGCCAGCAGCTTGTGGGAAGCGGGAGGGCCGGAGCAGTACTTC. It is translated as CASSLWEAGGPEQYF.

The rearrangement joins TRBV27 to TRBJ2-7; 8 bases agree with TRBD2. Losses at the gene ends were 5 bases for V and 2 bases for J; bases not matched to a gene: 8. Per the germline V gene, CDR1 is MNHEY and CDR2 is SMNVEV (reference sequence). The CDR3 runs to 15 residues. CDR3: CASSRSGSSPYEQYF. Here the CDR3 DNA reads TGTGCCAGCAGTAGAAGCGGGAGTTCCCCCTACGAGCAGTACTTC.

The chain combines TRBV5-6 with TRBJ2-1, with 11 bases aligning to TRBD2. The CDR3 covers 15 residues. V was clipped by 0 bases and J by 8 bases; unmatched bases: 4. Germline V CDR1 and CDR2: SGHDT, YYEEEE. The CDR3, as DNA: TGTGCCAGCAGCTTGGTTAGCGGGAGGGCGGATGAGCAGTTCTTC. Protein: CASSLVSGRADEQFF. The full variable domain, in which reference TRBV5-6 and TRBJ2-1 provide the parts outside the CDR3, is DAGVTQSPTHLIKTRGQQVTLRCSPKSGHDTVSWYQQALGQGPQFIFQYYEEEERQRGNFPDRFSGHQFPNYSSELNVNALLLGDSALYLCASSLVSGRADEQFFGPGTRLTVL.

This chain links TRBV28 with TRBJ2-1; TRBD2 matches at 7 bases. Losses at the gene ends were 6 bases for V and 8 bases for J; bases not matched to a gene: 19. The CDR3 consists of 17 residues. Germline V CDR1 and CDR2: MDHEN, SYDVKM. CDR3 DNA sequence: TGTGCCAGCAGCCCAAGCGCCCACCGGGACTATCGGGATGAGCAGTTCTTC. Protein sequence: CASSPSAHRDYRDEQFF.

The gene calls are TRBV5-1 and TRBJ2-1, with TRBD2 matching 8 bases. After removal of 0 bases from V and 4 bases from J, the junction contained 3 bases not matched to a gene. This CDR3 region has 15 residues. The germline gives CDR1 SGHRS, CDR2 YFSETQ. CDR3 DNA: TGCGCCAGCAGCTTGGGTGGGACTAGGTACAATGAGCAGTTCTTC. Protein product: CASSLGGTRYNEQFF.

The rearrangement links TRBV11-2 to TRBJ2-3; 9 nucleotides align to TRBD1. The CDR3 length is 18 residues. In germline, CDR1 is SGHAT, CDR2 FQNNGV. Trimming removed 10 bases from V and 2 bases from J; junction bases left unmatched: 19. The CDR3 loop reads CATMGDVIGTGHTDTQYF. CDR3 bases: TGTGCCACCATGGGGGACGTGATAGGGACAGGGCACACAGATACGCAGTATTTT.

This clone has just one count. The chain combines TRBV28 with TRBJ1-2, with D possibly TRBD1 on 5 matching bases. The germline V gene has CDR1 MDHEN and CDR2 SYDVKM. The CDR3 has 14 residues. V was clipped by 4 bases and J by 4 bases, with 13 bases between them. The CDR3 region is CASSWDQSGYGYTF. In DNA, the CDR3 is TGTGCCAGCAGTTGGGACCAAAGCGGCTATGGCTACACCTTC.

This chain joins TRBV7-9 and TRBJ1-4, with D perhaps matching TRBD1 (6 bases). Trimming cost V 5 bases and J 3 bases, with 16 bases left between them. Germline CDR1 and CDR2: SEHNR and FQNEAQ (reference sequence). The CDR3 contains 16 residues. CDR3 residues: CASSPKSGAANEKLFF. The CDR3 DNA sequence: TGTGCCAGCAGCCCGAAGTCGGGGGCTGCTAATGAAAAACTGTTTTTT.

The rearrangement links TRBV5-1 to TRBJ1-1; 8 bases are shared with TRBD1. V was clipped by 2 bases and J by 5 bases; unmatched bases: 5. Germline assignment: CDR1 SGHRS and CDR2 YFSETQ. The length of the CDR3 is 14 residues. This chain's CDR3 is CASSFTGGRTEAFF. The CDR3 DNA reads TGCGCCAGCAGCTTCACAGGGGGAAGGACTGAAGCTTTCTTT. Complete variable domain (other parts from reference TRBV5-1 and TRBJ1-1): KAGVTQTPRYLIKTRGQQVTLSCSPISGHRSVSWYQQTPGQGLQFLFEYFSETQRNKGNFPGRFSGRQFSNSRSEMNVSTLELGDSALYLCASSFTGGRTEAFFGQGTRLTVV.

The V call is TRBV7-9, the J call TRBJ1-1; D uncertain. This CDR3 has 13 amino acids. Deletions cut 4 bases from V and 3 bases from J, with 9 bases between. Germline V gives CDR1 SEHNR, CDR2 FQNEAQ (reference sequence). The CDR3 loop reads CASSSAIYTEAFF. In DNA form, the CDR3 reads TGTGCCAGCAGCTCCGCCATATACACTGAAGCTTTCTTT.